This T cell receptor beta chain was observed in a study of blood T cell repertoires in COVID-19 (dated by TCRdb to the early 2020s). Concerning the study at large: Collaborator samples came from the United States, Italy and Spain and covered acute and convalescent phases of COVID-19. The material from the prospective study consisted of cDNA or gDNA derived from T cells, B-cell-depleted T cells, or PBMCs. Deeply sampled blood TCRbeta repertoires from subjects exposed to, actively infected with, or recovered from COVID-19 were included in the dataset. The repertoires were made available in a free public database intended to serve as a resource for research on the immune response to SARS-CoV-2. The samples were drawn from two sources: the first 160 participants of the ongoing ImmuneRACE study, and 1,000 to 1,500 subjects contributed by 6 global collaborators. Nearly every sample came with metadata listing a de-identified subject ID, COVID-19 status, age in years and sex. Where available, HLA class I and class II types were obtained from metadata supplied by the sample provider rather than from assay-based typing.

TCRbeta CDR3 regions were amplified from genomic DNA using the immunoSEQ Assay, a bias-controlled multiplex PCR. In the original analysis: The number of nucleated cells in each sample was estimated by amplification of reference gene primers within the assay. To quantify the absolute abundance of each unique TCRbeta CDR3 rearrangement, sequence reads were collapsed and filtered. For each sample, productive Simpson clonality was calculated by taking the square root of Simpson's diversity index across productive rearrangements. As stored in TCRdb, this immuneACCESS dataset retains in-frame rearrangements with V and J assigned. A fraction of the clones does not appear; measured against another copy, unresolved V genes explain less than half of the discrepancy, and the remainder lacks a known reason. The V and J calls and clone size come from that table; D and trimming were worked out from the DNA. The sample records over 250,000 clones, about 89% of which are singletons. Less than 2.5% of the sample comes from the top ten.

Collaborating institutions collected whole blood in K2EDTA tubes following their own protocols. For TCRbeta analysis, collaborators shipped samples in one of three forms: frozen whole blood, isolated PBMCs, or DNA extracted from either of those sample types. From the cysteine through the phenylalanine, the CDR3 covers 13 amino acids. Here the CDR3 DNA is all that survives: 39 bases in frame from base 1. The V end gives up 3 bases and the J end 2 bases, leaving 4 bases in the junction not matched to a gene. Per the germline V gene, SQVTM is the CDR1 and ANQGSEA is the CDR2. General findings and caveats noted by the study authors: Clinical and demographic metadata were provided uncurated, with the amount varying by source and participant.

The table lists this clone with a few counts. Its antigen is still unknown. The record has no base qualities; no much larger clone is one base away. The specimen was peripheral blood. The sequence was collected from a man between 45 and 60 years old with acute or convalescent COVID-19. The chain is assembled from TRBV29-1 and TRBJ2-7; TRBD2 fits 7 bases in the junction. The CDR3 protein is CSVEGGTTYEQYF. The DNA is as follows: TGCAGCGTTGAGGGGGGGACTACCTACGAGCAGTACTTC.